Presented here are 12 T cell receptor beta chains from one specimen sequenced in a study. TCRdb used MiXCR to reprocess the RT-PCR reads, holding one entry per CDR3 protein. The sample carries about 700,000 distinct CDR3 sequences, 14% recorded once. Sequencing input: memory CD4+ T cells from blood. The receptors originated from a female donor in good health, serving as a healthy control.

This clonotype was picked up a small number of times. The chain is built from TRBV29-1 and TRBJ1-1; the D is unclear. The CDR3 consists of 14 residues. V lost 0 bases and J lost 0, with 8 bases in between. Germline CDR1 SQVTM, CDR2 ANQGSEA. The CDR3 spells CSVEDLKVNTEAFF. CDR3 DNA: TGCAGCGTTGAAGATCTGAAGGTGAACACTGAAGCTTTCTTT.

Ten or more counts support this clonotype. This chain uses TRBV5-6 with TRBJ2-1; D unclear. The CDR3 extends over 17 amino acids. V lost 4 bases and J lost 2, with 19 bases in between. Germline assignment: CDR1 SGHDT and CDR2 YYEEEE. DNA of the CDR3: TGTGCCAGCAGCCGCGATTTACCAGGAGACGCCTACAATGAGCAGTTCTTC. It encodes CASSRDLPGDAYNEQFF. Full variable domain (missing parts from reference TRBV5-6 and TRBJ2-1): DAGVTQSPTHLIKTRGQQVTLRCSPKSGHDTVSWYQQALGQGPQFIFQYYEEEERQRGNFPDRFSGHQFPNYSSELNVNALLLGDSALYLCASSRDLPGDAYNEQFFGPGTRLTVL.

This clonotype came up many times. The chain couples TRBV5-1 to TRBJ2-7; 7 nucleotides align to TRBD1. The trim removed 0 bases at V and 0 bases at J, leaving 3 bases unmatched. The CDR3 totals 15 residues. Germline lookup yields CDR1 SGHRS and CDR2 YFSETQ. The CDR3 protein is CASSLGGQSSYEQYF. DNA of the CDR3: TGCGCCAGCAGCTTGGGGGGACAGAGCTCCTACGAGCAGTACTTC.

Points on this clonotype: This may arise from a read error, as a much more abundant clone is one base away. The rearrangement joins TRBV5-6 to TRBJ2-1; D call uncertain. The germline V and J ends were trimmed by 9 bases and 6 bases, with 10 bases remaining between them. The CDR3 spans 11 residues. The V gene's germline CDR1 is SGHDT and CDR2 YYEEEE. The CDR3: CATSFCNEQFF. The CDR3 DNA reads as TGTGCCACAAGTTTTTGCAATGAGCAGTTCTTC.

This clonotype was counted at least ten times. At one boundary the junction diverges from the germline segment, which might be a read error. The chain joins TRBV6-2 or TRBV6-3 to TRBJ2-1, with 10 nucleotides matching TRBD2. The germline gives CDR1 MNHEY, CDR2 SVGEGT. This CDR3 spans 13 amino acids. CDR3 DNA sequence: TGTGCCTGTCGGGTACTAGCGGGGAGACGGGGCCACTTC. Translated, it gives CACRVLAGRRGHF.

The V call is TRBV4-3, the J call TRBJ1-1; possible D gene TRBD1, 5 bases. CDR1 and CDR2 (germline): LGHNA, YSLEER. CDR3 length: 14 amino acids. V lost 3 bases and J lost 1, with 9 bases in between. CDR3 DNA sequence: TGCGCCAGCAGCCATTGGCAGGGGAACACTGAAGCTTTCTTT. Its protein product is CASSHWQGNTEAFF.

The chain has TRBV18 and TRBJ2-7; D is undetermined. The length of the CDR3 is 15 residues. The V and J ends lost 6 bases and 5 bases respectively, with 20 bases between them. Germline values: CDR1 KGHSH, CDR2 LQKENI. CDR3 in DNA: TGTGCCAGCTCCCTCATGACTGGCCTTGGGGACGAGCAGTACTTC. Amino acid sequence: CASSLMTGLGDEQYF.

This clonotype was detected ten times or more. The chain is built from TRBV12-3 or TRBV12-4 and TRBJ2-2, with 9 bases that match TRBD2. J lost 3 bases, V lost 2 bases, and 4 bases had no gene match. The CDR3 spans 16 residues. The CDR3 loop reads CASSLKIAGDTGELFF. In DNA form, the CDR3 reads TGTGCCAGCAGTTTAAAGATAGCGGGAGACACCGGGGAGCTGTTTTTT.

The CDR3 is CASKGHLDTDTQYF. DNA for the CDR3: TGTGCCAGCAAAGGTCACCTAGACACAGATACGCAGTATTTT. The chain is built from TRBV7-3 and TRBJ2-3; no firm D call. The V gene's germline CDR1 is SGHTA and CDR2 FQGTGA. V was shortened by 7 bases and J by 2 bases, with 13 bases between the two germline ends. CDR3 size: 14 residues.

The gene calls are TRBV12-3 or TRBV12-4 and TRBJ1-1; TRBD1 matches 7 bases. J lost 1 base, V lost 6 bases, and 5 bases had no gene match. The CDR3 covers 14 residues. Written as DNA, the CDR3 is TGTGCCAGCAGATCGACAGGGAAGAACACTGAAGCTTTCTTT. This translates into CASRSTGKNTEAFF.

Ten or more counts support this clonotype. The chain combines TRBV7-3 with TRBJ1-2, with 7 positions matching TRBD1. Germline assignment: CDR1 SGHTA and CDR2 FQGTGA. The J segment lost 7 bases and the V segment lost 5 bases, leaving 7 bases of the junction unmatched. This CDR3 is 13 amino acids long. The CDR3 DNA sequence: TGTGCCAGCAGCCGCGACAGGGATGGTGGCTACACCTTC. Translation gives CASSRDRDGGYTF.

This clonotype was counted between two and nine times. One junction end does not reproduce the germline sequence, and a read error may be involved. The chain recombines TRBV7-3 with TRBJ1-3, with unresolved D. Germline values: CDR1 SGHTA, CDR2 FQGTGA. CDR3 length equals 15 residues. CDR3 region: CASSLTAHSGNTIYF. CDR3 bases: TGTGCCAGCAGCCTAACAGCGCACTCTGGAAACACCATATATTTT.